This note documents a single TCR beta chain sequence. No antigen is known for it. Trimming took 7 bases from V and 0 from J, leaving 13 bases between them. This CDR3 is built from 15 residues. Germline CDR1 is MNHEY and CDR2 is SVGAGI. The data originate from a study of beta chain features in type 1 diabetes. Study at large: Sorted cells from all samples, numbering roughly 100,000,000, were examined.

Regarding the study as a whole: Shorter TCRB CDR3s, moderately but significantly so, were found in Type 1 diabetes patients in all four CD4+ subsets. The influence of HLA type on TCRB rearrangement stayed undetermined.

Expressed TCRB transcripts got sequenced, as all isolated RNA was reverse transcribed. Naive, central memory and regulatory T cell samples came to a mean of around 3.5 million reads. This table comes from immunoSEQ multiplex PCR, and its TCRdb copy is limited to in-frame clones, with some not included. The table records around 340,000 clones, 7% to 10% of them present only once. Sorting of CD4+ naive, central memory, regulatory and stem cell-like memory cells was performed via CD45RO/CCR7/CD25/CD127/CD95/CD27. The sequence derives from a man younger than 40 with type 1 diabetes. What was sequenced was central memory CD4+ T cells from blood. This rearrangement joins TRBV6-5 to TRBJ2-1; the D is unclear. The CDR3 sequence is CASKRRHGSYNEQFF. CDR3 sequence (DNA): TGTGCCAGCAAGCGAAGACACGGCTCCTACAATGAGCAGTTCTTC.